Listed here is a single TCR beta chain. The sample belongs to a study of control samples from healthy donors and cancer patients. The CDR3 totals 12 residues. Germline V gene lookup returns CDR1 SGHTA and CDR2 FQGNSA. The V end was cut by 0 bases, the J end by 8 bases, with 8 bases between. TCRdb's copy holds only in-frame clones and misses some; the assay was immunoSEQ multiplex PCR. The repertoire consists of 100,000 to 150,000 clones, with roughly nine tenths occurring once and the leading ten covering around 1.8%. The sequenced sample was blood. The chain couples TRBV7-2 to TRBJ2-7, with a weak D call TRBD2 (5 bases). The receptor was derived from a man between 18 and 29 years old in good health. The CDR3 reads CASSLARAKQYF. The CDR3 nucleotides read TGTGCCAGCAGCTTAGCGAGGGCTAAGCAGTACTTC.